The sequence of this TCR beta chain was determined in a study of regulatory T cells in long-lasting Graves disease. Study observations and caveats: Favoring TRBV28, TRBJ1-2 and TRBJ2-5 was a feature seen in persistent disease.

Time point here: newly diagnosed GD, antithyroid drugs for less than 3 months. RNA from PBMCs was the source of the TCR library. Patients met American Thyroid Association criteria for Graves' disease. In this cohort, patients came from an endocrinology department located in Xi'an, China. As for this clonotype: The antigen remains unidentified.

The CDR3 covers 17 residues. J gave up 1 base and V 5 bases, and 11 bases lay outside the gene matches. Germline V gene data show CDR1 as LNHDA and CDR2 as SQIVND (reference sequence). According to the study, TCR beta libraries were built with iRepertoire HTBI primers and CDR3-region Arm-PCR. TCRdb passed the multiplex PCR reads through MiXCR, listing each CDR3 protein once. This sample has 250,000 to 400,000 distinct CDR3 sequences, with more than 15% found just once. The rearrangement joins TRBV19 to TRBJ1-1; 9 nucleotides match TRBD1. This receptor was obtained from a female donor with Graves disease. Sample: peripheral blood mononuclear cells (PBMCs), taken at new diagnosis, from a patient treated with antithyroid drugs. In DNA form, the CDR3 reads TGTGCCAGTAGTCGTTCCACAGGGGGCGCGGGGAACACTGAAGCTTTCTTT. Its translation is CASSRSTGGAGNTEAFF.